This T cell receptor (beta chain) was sequenced in a study of beta chain features in type 1 diabetes listed by TCRdb under 2018. Looking at the study overall: Mean age, gender distribution, total cell number and subset yield did not differ between patients and healthy donors. In the study, TCRB repertoires of sorted circulating CD4+ T cell subsets from recently diagnosed type 1 diabetes patients were compared with those of matched healthy donors. A total of 90 million to 120 million sorted cells were examined across all samples, and a strong correlation was observed between cell number per subset and RNA yield. Regulatory and stem cell-like memory subsets were isolated from only 8 patients and about 8 healthy donors, whereas naive and central memory subsets came from all 30 or so donors. What the authors observed across the whole study: Because the HLA sub-analyses included only small numbers of individuals, any influence of HLA type on TCRB rearrangement was left unresolved. Because cDNA rather than genomic DNA was sequenced, highly expressing activated cells could have been over-represented, although no difference in activation and CD3 levels was found between groups. Naive, central memory and regulatory TCRB repertoires appeared to be more similar among patients than among healthy donors. A moderate but significant shortening of TCRB CDR3 length was observed in type 1 diabetes patients in all four CD4+ subsets. Shorter templates might be favored by PCR, yet because patient and control samples were amplified and corrected together, any such skew would affect both groups equally. Fewer insertions and more nucleotide deletions at VDJ recombination sites were observed in patients with type 1 diabetes, implying thymic rearrangement abnormalities.

Each donor gave one peripheral blood draw, averaging approximately 120 mL, which was collected into heparinised tubes. A BD FACSAria II was used to sort naive, central memory, regulatory and stem cell-like memory CD4+ T cells with a panel that included CD45RO, CCR7, CD25, CD127, CD95 and CD27. A purity above 98% was achieved for all sorted populations. PBMCs were separated immediately by Lymphoprep density gradient centrifugation and were stained directly, without being cultured. So that batch effects would be minimized, each experiment stained and sorted samples in pairs, pairing one healthy donor with one patient. In this sample, this clone turned up many times. Which antigen it targets is not known. Base qualities are not provided; no much larger clone lies one nucleotide away. The High Capacity cDNA Reverse Transcription Kit was used to reverse transcribe all of the isolated RNA, meaning that expressed TCRB transcripts were what got sequenced. Naive, central memory and regulatory T cell samples underwent deep immunoSEQ sequencing, averaging around 3.9 million total reads per sample. Sorted cells were lysed in RLT buffer and RNA was extracted with DNase-treated RNeasy Micro or Mini kits, depending on cell number. Each cell subset was processed separately to prevent cross-contamination, with patient and healthy donor samples processed together. TCRB sequences were amplified from cDNA with the immunoSEQ multiplex PCR, producing 87-bp fragments spanning the CDR3 region. Sequencing of the amplicons was performed on the Illumina HiSeq platform. In the paper's pipeline: PCR bias was corrected computationally using synthetic template baselines, and reads within Hamming distance 2 were collapsed, with unmergeable singletons discarded. By aligning reads against IMGT, V, D and J genes, CDR3 length, and insertions or deletions at six rearrangement sites were assigned. Within each subset, clonotype counts were normalized to sorted cell number, after which true diversity and Gini coefficients were computed with the tcR R package. The overlap coefficient, calculated on TCRB nucleotide sequences, was used to quantify repertoire sharing. Sourced from immuneACCESS, this table was stored by TCRdb with only in-frame sequences that have V and J called. A share of the clones is absent; for the studies checked, an unresolved V gene accounts for under half, and the remainder has no known explanation. Clone size and the V and J calls come from that table; the DNA yielded D and trimming. Counted in this sample were 150,000 or so clones; about a tenth of them appeared once. The top ten hold 0.68% of the sample.

Sequenced input: central memory CD4+ T cells from blood. This receptor was taken from a man aged 18 to 30 in good health.

The CDR3 protein sequence reads: CASSTRDRDTGELFF. The DNA sequence is as follows: TGTGCCAGCAGCACGCGGGACAGGGACACCGGGGAGCTGTTTTTT. The sequence links TRBV7-9 to TRBJ2-2, with 9 bases aligning to TRBD1. Here V drops 5 bases and J drops 3 bases, and the junction holds 4 bases not matched to any gene. CDR1 SEHNR and CDR2 FQNEAQ were looked up in the germline V gene (reference sequence). Reading from cysteine to phenylalanine, the CDR3 counts 15 amino acids. Only CDR3 DNA is held: 45 bases, read in frame from base 1.